These 3 T cell receptor beta chains came from one sample sequenced in a study of PD-1 blockade in classical Hodgkin lymphoma. Only in-frame clones appear in the TCRdb table, and some are missing; sequencing was by immunoSEQ multiplex PCR. The sample contains around 18,000 clones, over 65% of which appear only once. The sample's time point: cycle 4 day 1 (C4D1), after 6 weeks of nivolumab. Each of the patients experienced relapse following autologous stem cell transplantation, and their brentuximab vedotin exposure differed. The authors purified CD4+ T cells from thawed PBMCs by magnetic negative selection. Sequencing used CD4+ T cells from blood, obtained before the fourth cycle of nivolumab. The receptors were sampled from a human donor with classical Hodgkin lymphoma.

The genes are TRBV10-3 and TRBJ2-7; TRBD2 matches 8 bases. CDR1 ENHRY and CDR2 SYGVKD come from the germline V gene. This CDR3 spans 14 amino acids. Germline trimming cut 6 bases from V and 3 bases from J; bases unmatched to any gene: 7. The DNA of the CDR3 is TGTGCCATCAGCCCGACTAGCGTGAACTACGAGCAGTACTTC. Encoded protein: CAISPTSVNYEQYF.

The chain combines TRBV9 with TRBJ2-2; TRBD2 aligns across 8 bases. CDR3 length: 15 amino acids. The V gene end was trimmed by 4 bases and the J gene end by 0 bases; junction bases not matched to a gene: 2. CDR1 is SGDLS and CDR2 is YYNGEE in the germline V gene. CDR3 in amino acids: CASSRGGANTGELFF. DNA of the CDR3: TGTGCCAGCAGCCGGGGGGGAGCGAACACCGGGGAGCTGTTTTTT. Together with reference TRBV9 and TRBJ2-2, the CDR3 gives the full variable domain: DSGVTQTPKHLITATGQRVTLRCSPRSGDLSVYWYQQSLDQGLQFLIQYYNGEERAKGNILERFSAQQFPDLHSELNLSSLELGDSALYFCASSRGGANTGELFFGEGSRLTVL.

The rearrangement uses TRBV30 and TRBJ1-3; D is possibly TRBD1 (5 bases). CDR1 is GTSNPN, CDR2 SVGIG, per germline (reference sequence). The CDR3 consists of 14 residues. V was cut by 3 bases and J by 3 bases, with 12 bases left in between. DNA of the CDR3: TGTGCCTGGAGGGCCCGGGGGTATGGAAACACCATATATTTT. Protein sequence: CAWRARGYGNTIYF.